This TCR beta chain was obtained from a study of T-cell reconstitution after alpha-beta-depleted transplantation in children. It was with unique molecular identifiers that the TCRbeta library was prepared. One entry per CDR3 protein, called by TCRdb with MiXCR from the PCR reads. The sample contains under 400,000 distinct CDR3 sequences, roughly 21% of which appear only once. This CDR3 contains 15 residues. V gave up 0 bases and J gave up 0 bases, with 9 bases separating them. Germline V gene data show CDR1 as SGHRS and CDR2 as YFSETQ. Broader study findings: Reported findings indicate that, about two months after transplant, alpha-beta T cells came from several hundred expanded clones, which were derived from non-depleted graft cells. By one year post-transplant, T-cell counts and diversity largely arose from T cells that were newly produced. It was surviving recipient T cells and thymic progenitors that gave some patients high TCRbeta diversity at day 60.

In this sample, this clonotype turned up many times. The target antigen is unknown. The sample in question was PBMCs, mostly from graft donor cells, obtained 180 days after TCRalphabeta/CD19-depleted stem cell transplant. The J gene is TRBJ1-2, the V gene TRBV5-1; D gene unclear. The sequence derives from a male patient under 18 who had a stem cell transplant for acute lymphoblastic leukemia, so the T cells may come from the graft donor. The CDR3 sequence is CASSLAAGANYGYTF. In nucleotides, the CDR3 is TGCGCCAGCAGCTTGGCCGCAGGAGCTAACTATGGCTACACCTTC.